The sequence of this T cell receptor beta chain was determined in a study of blood T cell repertoires in COVID-19 (TCRdb year 2020). Regarding the complete study: Samples from collaborators originated in the United States, Italy and Spain and spanned both the acute and convalescent phases of COVID-19. The material from the prospective study consisted of cDNA or gDNA derived from T cells, B-cell-depleted T cells, or PBMCs. Samples were obtained from the ongoing ImmuneRACE study (first 160 participants) and from some 1,300 subjects provided by 6 global collaborators. The repertoires were released in a freely available public database meant as a resource for research on the immune response to SARS-CoV-2. The dataset comprised deeply sampled blood TCRbeta repertoires from subjects exposed to, actively infected with, or recovered from COVID-19. Nearly every sample came with metadata listing a de-identified subject ID, COVID-19 status, age in years and sex. Where available, HLA class I and class II types were obtained from metadata supplied by the sample provider rather than from assay-based typing.

The investigation overall reported the following: How much clinical and demographic metadata was included differed by source and by participant, and the metadata was provided uncurated.

Samples from volunteer blood donors who had recovered from COVID-19 were contributed by a second Seattle source. The collaborating institutions used their own protocols to collect whole blood in K2EDTA tubes. For TCRbeta analysis, collaborators shipped samples as frozen whole blood, isolated PBMCs, or DNA extracted from either of those sample types. Of note for this clone: Its antigen is currently not known. The record has no base qualities; no much larger clone is one base away.

CDR3 length: 17 amino acids, cysteine to phenylalanine. Only CDR3 DNA is held: 51 bases, read in frame from base 1. The germline V gene provides CDR1 MGHRA and CDR2 YSYEKL. At the junction V is shortened by 1 base and J by 0 bases, with 13 bases in between. TCRbeta CDR3 regions were amplified from genomic DNA by means of the immunoSEQ Assay, a bias-controlled multiplex PCR. From the authors' description of their analysis: Nucleated cell counts per sample were estimated from amplification of reference gene primers within the assay. To quantify the absolute abundance of each unique TCRbeta CDR3 rearrangement, sequence reads were collapsed and filtered. For each sample, productive Simpson clonality was calculated as the square root of Simpson's diversity index over productive rearrangements. Held by TCRdb, this immuneACCESS table contains in-frame sequences only and omits some clones. Under half of the omission traces to an unresolved V gene where checked; the cause of the rest is unknown. The V and J calls and the clone size are those of that table, but D and trimming were determined from the DNA. Within this sample are just under 350,000 clones, with 91% of them counted one time only. In total, the top ten clones hold roughly 3% of the sample.

The sequenced sample consisted of peripheral blood. Recombination joined TRBV4-1 with TRBJ2-1; tentative D gene TRBD2, with 6 bases matching. This TCR came from a woman between 18 and 29 years old who had recovered from COVID-19. The CDR3 sequence is CASSQGGGKSSYNEQFF. The sequenced DNA is TGCGCCAGCAGCCAAGGGGGCGGGAAAAGCTCCTACAATGAGCAGTTCTTC.